This TCR beta chain was found in a study of blood T cells in healthy people across ages. Only a few counts were recorded for this clonotype. Its antigen is unidentified. CDR1 is LGHDT and CDR2 is YNNKEL in the germline V gene (reference sequence). The junction had 7 bases not matched to a gene; V was cut back by 0 bases and J by 2 bases. The CDR3 length is 17 residues. With a J-beta primer mix and a sample-barcoded 5' primer, a second PCR ran about 6 to 11 cycles. MiXCR, run by TCRdb on the 5' RACE reads, gives a single entry per CDR3 protein. The sample yields 920,000 or so distinct CDR3 sequences, more than 40% seen once. With each sample, at least 5.5 micrograms of total RNA were extracted. Study-level points and caveats: The long-lived group displayed more naive CD4+ cells, plus higher diversity, than the aged donors did.

The chain joins TRBV3-1 to TRBJ2-7; 10 nucleotides line up with TRBD2. The clonotype comes from a woman aged 55-69 years in good health. The sample consisted of blood. CDR3 sequence (DNA): TGTGCCAGCAGCCAAGATTTACTAGCGGGATCTACCTACGAGCAGTACTTC. This codes for CASSQDLLAGSTYEQYF.